These 30 T cell receptor beta chains share one sample of origin, sequenced in a study of blood T cell repertoires in COVID-19. Assay: immunoSEQ multiplex PCR; the TCRdb copy retains only in-frame clones and omits some. The data contain approximately 150,000 clones, roughly four fifths of them singletons. The sample consisted of peripheral blood. The receptors come from a human donor with acute or convalescent COVID-19. The donor label of this sample is uncertain.

This sequence joins TRBV5-1 and TRBJ1-4, with D unclear. Per the germline V gene, CDR1 is SGHRS and CDR2 is YFSETQ. This CDR3 region has 14 residues. V shed 0 bases and J shed 0 bases, with 3 bases lying between them. The CDR3 nucleotides are TGCGCCAGCAGCTTGGGCGCAACTAATGAAAAACTGTTTTTT. Translation gives CASSLGATNEKLFF.

This clone has only one observation. The rearrangement joins TRBV27 to TRBJ2-7; TRBD1 is a possible D gene (5 bases). CDR1 is MNHEY, CDR2 SMNVEV, per germline (reference sequence). The V and J ends lost 6 bases and 1 base respectively, with 13 bases between them. The CDR3 contains 14 residues. In DNA, the CDR3 is TGTGCCAGCAGAGGGATACAGGTTTCCTACGAGCAGTACTTC. This gives the protein CASRGIQVSYEQYF.

V is TRBV27 and J is TRBJ1-5; D is unresolved. Germline values: CDR1 MNHEY, CDR2 SMNVEV (reference sequence). Trimming shortened V by 8 bases and J by 4 bases, and 12 bases separated the two germline ends. This CDR3 comprises 13 residues. This CDR3 is CASGRVGNQPQHF. The CDR3 DNA reads as TGTGCCAGCGGGCGGGTTGGGAATCAGCCCCAGCATTTT.

The chain carries TRBV18 and TRBJ1-4; no reliable D call. The CDR3 has 15 amino acids. V was cut by 0 bases and J by 7 bases, with 12 bases left in between. Germline CDR1 and CDR2: KGHSH and LQKENI. CDR3 coding DNA: TGTGCCAGCTCACCACCAGGGCGGGTGGTTGAAAAACTGTTTTTT. It yields the protein CASSPPGRVVEKLFF.

V gene TRBV7-6 combines with J gene TRBJ1-6, with 7 bases matching TRBD1. Germline V CDR1 and CDR2: SGHVS, FNYEAQ. V was clipped by 4 bases and J by 0 bases; unmatched bases: 12. CDR3 length equals 19 residues. The CDR3 loop is CASSSSTTGISSYNSPLHF. The CDR3 nucleotides are TGTGCCAGCAGCTCGTCCACGACAGGGATCAGCTCCTATAATTCACCCCTCCACTTT. The whole variable domain, remainder taken from reference TRBV7-6 and TRBJ1-6, is GAGVSQSPRYKVTKRGQDVALRCDPISGHVSLYWYRQALGQGPEFLTYFNYEAQQDKSGLPNDRFSAERPEGSISTLTIQRTEQRDSAMYRCASSSSTTGISSYNSPLHFGNGTRLTVT.

V is TRBV5-4 and J is TRBJ2-4; 12 bases map to TRBD2. After removal of 0 bases from V and 6 bases from J, the junction contained 4 bases not matched to a gene. Germline values: CDR1 SGHNT, CDR2 YYREEE (reference sequence). There are 16 residues in the CDR3. The CDR3, as DNA: TGTGCCAGCAGCTTGGCTCTAGCGGGGGGGCGAAACATTCAGTACTTC. Encoded protein: CASSLALAGGRNIQYF.

The rearrangement uses TRBV6-4 and TRBJ1-5; a possible D gene is TRBD1 (6 bases). Trimming took off 3 bases at V and 2 bases at J, with 14 bases between the two ends. The germline V gene encodes CDR1 MRHNA and CDR2 SNTAGT. This CDR3 spans 16 amino acids. The CDR3 here is CASSESGGAGNQPQHF. DNA for the CDR3: TGTGCCAGCAGTGAGTCTGGGGGCGCCGGCAATCAGCCCCAGCATTTT.

This chain uses TRBV3-1 (or the pseudogene TRBV3-2) with TRBJ1-5, with D unclear. V was cut by 0 bases and J by 4 bases, with 4 bases left in between. In germline, CDR1 is LGHDT, CDR2 YNNKEL (reference sequence). The CDR3 has 13 residues. CDR3 DNA: TGTGCCAGCAGCCAAGATCCTAATCAGCCCCAGCATTTT. Its protein product is CASSQDPNQPQHF.

V is TRBV24-1 and J is TRBJ2-1; D gene unclear. Trimming removed 9 bases at V and 6 bases at J, with 20 bases between. The CDR3 is made up of 15 amino acids. Germline lookup yields CDR1 KGHDR and CDR2 SFDVKD. The CDR3, as DNA: TGTGCCACCGCCTTAGGCGGCGCCATCGGCAATGAGCAGTTCTTC. Amino acid sequence: CATALGGAIGNEQFF.

V gene TRBV9 combines with J gene TRBJ1-2, with D uncertain. The length of the CDR3 is 13 residues. V lost 4 bases, J lost 3 bases, and 10 bases lay in between. Germline CDR1 is SGDLS and CDR2 is YYNGEE. CDR3 in amino acids: CASSPHRDYGYTF. The CDR3 DNA reads TGTGCCAGCAGCCCCCACCGGGACTATGGCTACACCTTC.

The chain combines TRBV12-3 or TRBV12-4 with TRBJ2-2; D not certain. The CDR3 runs to 12 residues. V gave up 6 bases and J gave up 1 base, with 3 bases separating them. DNA for the CDR3: TGTGCCAGCAGCCTGAACACCGGGGAGCTGTTTTTT. This translates into CASSLNTGELFF.

J is TRBJ1-2 and V is TRBV19; 7 bases fit TRBD1. Germline-derived CDR1 and CDR2 are LNHDA and SQIVND (reference sequence). J was trimmed by 5 bases and V by 4 bases; bases with no gene match: 13. The CDR3 length is 16 residues. The CDR3 loop is CASSTGRRGALYGYTF. DNA for the CDR3: TGTGCCAGTAGTACCGGTCGCAGGGGGGCTTTGTATGGCTACACCTTC. Drawing the rest from reference TRBV19 and TRBJ1-2, the complete variable domain is DGGITQSPKYLFRKEGQNVTLSCEQNLNHDAMYWYRQDPGQGLRLIYYSQIVNDFQKGDIAEGYSVSREKKESFPLTVTSAQKNPTAFYLCASSTGRRGALYGYTFGSGTRLTVV.

This chain links TRBV7-2 with TRBJ2-3; TRBD2 matches at 9 bases. The CDR3 is 15 residues long. The V gene's germline CDR1 is SGHTA and CDR2 FQGNSA. Unmatched junction bases numbered 14, after V lost 5 bases and J lost 11 bases. Here the CDR3 DNA reads TGTGCCAGCAGCCAGGGCAGCGGGGGGATTTATGAGCAGTATTTT. Encoded protein: CASSQGSGGIYEQYF.

The chain joins TRBV11-2 to TRBJ1-6; D is unclear. CDR1 and CDR2 (germline): SGHAT, FQNNGV. Trimming pared 2 bases from V and 5 bases from J, leaving 10 bases between. The CDR3 contains 15 residues. The CDR3 coding sequence is TGTGCCAGCAGCTTACTGCGGCCTGATAATTCACCCCTCCACTTT. Translating gives CASSLLRPDNSPLHF.

This clone showed up just a few times. J is TRBJ2-3 and V is TRBV3-1 (or the pseudogene TRBV3-2), with TRBD1 matching 8 bases. J was trimmed by 2 bases and V by 1 base; bases with no gene match: 2. Per the germline V gene, CDR1 is LGHDT and CDR2 is YNNKEL (reference sequence). CDR3 length equals 15 residues. CDR3 protein: CASSQGQGYTDTQYF. DNA of the CDR3: TGTGCCAGCAGCCAAGGACAGGGGTACACAGATACGCAGTATTTT.

This chain joins TRBV11-2 and TRBJ2-3; D remains unclear. V shed 4 bases and J shed 4 bases, with 21 bases lying between them. The CDR3 totals 17 residues. Germline CDR1 SGHAT, CDR2 FQNNGV. CDR3 DNA sequence: TGTGCCAGCAGCTCGCCCATTTTGAACTTACTTTCAGATACGCAGTATTTT. Amino acid sequence: CASSSPILNLLSDTQYF.

The rearrangement uses TRBV11-2 and TRBJ1-2, with TRBD1 matching over 7 bases. V shed 1 base, J shed 2 bases, and the junction held 7 bases outside the gene matches. CDR1 and CDR2 from the germline V gene are SGHAT and FQNNGV. This CDR3 is built from 16 residues. The CDR3 protein is CASSLASQGGNYGYTF. The CDR3 DNA sequence: TGTGCCAGCAGCTTAGCCTCCCAAGGGGGCAACTATGGCTACACCTTC.

The CDR3 spells CASDLLGGAFF. In nucleotides, the CDR3 is TGTGCCAGCGACCTCCTCGGGGGAGCTTTCTTT. The V gene is TRBV2, the J gene TRBJ1-1; TRBD1 might be the D (5 bases). Deletions cut 8 bases from V and 10 bases from J, with 14 bases between. CDR3 length: 11 amino acids. Germline V gives CDR1 SNHLY, CDR2 FYNNEI.

The genes are TRBV6-1 and TRBJ2-5, with D perhaps matching TRBD1 (6 bases). V lost 3 bases to trimming and J lost 2 bases, with 10 bases between them. Germline V lookup: CDR1 MNHNS, CDR2 SASEGT. The CDR3 has 14 residues. This chain's CDR3 is CASSDRGVQETQYF. CDR3 DNA: TGTGCCAGCAGTGACAGGGGCGTACAAGAGACCCAGTACTTC.

This clone was seen once. This chain connects TRBV6-2 or TRBV6-3 to TRBJ2-7; TRBD2 matches at 14 bases. V gave up 6 bases and J gave up 3 bases; unmatched junction bases: 13. The germline V gene encodes CDR1 MNHEY and CDR2 SVGEGT. The CDR3 loop spans 18 amino acids. CDR3 loop: CASSHPPTSGGAFYEQYF. In DNA, the CDR3 is TGTGCCAGCAGCCACCCCCCGACTAGCGGGGGGGCTTTCTACGAGCAGTACTTC.

This clone has more than one count but fewer than ten. The rearrangement joins TRBV5-4 to TRBJ1-3; D is possibly TRBD1 (6 bases). V shed 4 bases and J shed 0 bases, with 14 bases lying between them. CDR3 length: 16 residues. Germline V lookup: CDR1 SGHNT, CDR2 YYREEE (reference sequence). In nucleotides, the CDR3 is TGTGCCAGCAGCCGGGACAACTTCTTCTCTGGAAACACCATATATTTT. Protein sequence: CASSRDNFFSGNTIYF.

The CDR3 DNA reads as TGTGCCAGCAGCCCCAGCGGGACAGGGAGGGGAGATACGCAGTATTTT. This sequence encodes CASSPSGTGRGDTQYF. This chain joins TRBV11-2 and TRBJ2-3; TRBD1 agrees at 9 bases. The CDR3 sequence is 16 residues long. Trimming cost V 5 bases and J 5 bases; bases outside gene matches: 11. CDR1 and CDR2 (germline): SGHAT, FQNNGV.

This clone has only a few counts. The chain joins TRBV28 to TRBJ1-2; TRBD1 matches 9 bases. Per germline, CDR1 MDHEN and CDR2 SYDVKM. The CDR3 length is 14 residues. V trimming: 3 bases; J trimming: 8 bases; junction bases outside the gene matches: 7. Here the CDR3 reads CASSLALGQGGYTF. In DNA, the CDR3 is TGTGCCAGCAGTTTGGCCCTCGGACAGGGGGGCTACACCTTC.

The J gene is TRBJ2-6, the V gene TRBV6-2 or TRBV6-3; D unclear. V was cut by 0 bases and J by 7 bases, with 10 bases left in between. The CDR3 spans 15 residues. The germline CDR1 and CDR2 sequences are MNHEY and SVGEGT. The CDR3 nucleotides read TGTGCCAGCAGTTACTCGATCGCCAGAGCCAACGTCCTGACTTTC. It specifies CASSYSIARANVLTF.

The gene calls are TRBV6-5 and TRBJ2-7; TRBD2 matches 9 bases. With V trimmed by 8 bases and J by 2 bases, 7 bases remained unmatched. Per germline, CDR1 MNHEY and CDR2 SVGAGI. The CDR3 is made up of 14 amino acids. The CDR3 loop is CASATSGQTYEQYF. The CDR3 region has the DNA TGTGCCAGCGCGACTAGCGGACAAACCTACGAGCAGTACTTC.

This clone was seen a few times. The J gene is TRBJ2-6, the V gene TRBV4-1; D uncertain. Germline V gives CDR1 MGHRA, CDR2 YSYEKL. This CDR3 is 17 amino acids long. The V end was cut by 0 bases, the J end by 1 base, with 10 bases between. The CDR3 is CASSQDQAVSGANVLTF. Here the CDR3 DNA reads TGCGCCAGCAGCCAAGATCAGGCTGTATCTGGGGCCAACGTCCTGACTTTC.

The CDR3 loop is CSVAEVPNEKLFF. The CDR3 DNA follows: TGCAGCGTTGCTGAGGTTCCTAATGAAAAACTGTTTTTT. The rearrangement uses TRBV29-1 and TRBJ1-4; D gene unclear. This CDR3 has 13 amino acids. Germline values: CDR1 SQVTM, CDR2 ANQGSEA. V lost 4 bases and J 3 bases, leaving 9 bases between the germline ends.

The J gene is TRBJ1-2, the V gene TRBV7-2, with unresolved D. The CDR3 sequence is 13 residues long. V was cut by 3 bases and J by 2 bases, with 7 bases left in between. CDR1 is SGHTA and CDR2 is FQGNSA in the germline V gene. CDR3 amino acids: CASSFSVNYGYTF. CDR3 nucleotides: TGTGCCAGCAGCTTCTCCGTCAACTATGGCTACACCTTC.

The rearrangement joins TRBV14 to TRBJ2-1; 7 bases are a match to TRBD2. CDR1 is SGHDN and CDR2 is FVKESK in the germline V gene. This CDR3 is built from 14 residues. V shed 4 bases, J shed 8 bases, and the junction held 8 bases outside the gene matches. CDR3 loop: CASSPRLASHEQFF. The CDR3 nucleotides are TGTGCCAGCAGCCCACGACTAGCATCCCATGAGCAGTTCTTC.

The chain carries TRBV6-5 and TRBJ1-3; D uncertain. V was shortened by 10 bases and J by 0 bases, with 10 bases between the two germline ends. Germline V gene lookup returns CDR1 MNHEY and CDR2 SVGAGI. The CDR3 is 13 amino acids. The CDR3 protein is CATQQSSGNTIYF. DNA for the CDR3: TGTGCCACCCAACAGAGCTCTGGAAACACCATATATTTT.